A single T cell receptor beta chain is shown here with its context. What it binds is unknown. This record belongs to a study of cytomegalovirus exposure and HLA in healthy donors. Per the germline V gene, CDR1 is SEHNR and CDR2 is FQNEAQ (reference sequence). This CDR3 is 14 amino acids long. With 5 bases removed from V and 0 bases from J, the gap between germline ends came to 10 bases. Study-wide results and caveats: Across donors, most TCRs were seen rarely, yet some public ones were widespread. Later on, a genetic analysis was performed. It linked a missense variant in DCLRE1C with V- and J-gene trimming of TCR beta.

Primers for the PCR totalled 60 Vbeta and 13 Jbeta. This table comes from immunoSEQ multiplex PCR, and its TCRdb copy is limited to in-frame clones, with some not included. This repertoire comprises tens of thousands of clones; its ten largest clones make up 17%. The gene calls are TRBV7-9 and TRBJ1-1, with D perhaps matching TRBD1 (5 bases). The specimen sequenced was PBMCs. The receptor was isolated from a male donor in good health and CMV-seronegative. The CDR3 here is CASSHTGMNTEAFF. CDR3 sequence (DNA): TGTGCCAGCAGCCATACAGGTATGAACACTGAAGCTTTCTTT.